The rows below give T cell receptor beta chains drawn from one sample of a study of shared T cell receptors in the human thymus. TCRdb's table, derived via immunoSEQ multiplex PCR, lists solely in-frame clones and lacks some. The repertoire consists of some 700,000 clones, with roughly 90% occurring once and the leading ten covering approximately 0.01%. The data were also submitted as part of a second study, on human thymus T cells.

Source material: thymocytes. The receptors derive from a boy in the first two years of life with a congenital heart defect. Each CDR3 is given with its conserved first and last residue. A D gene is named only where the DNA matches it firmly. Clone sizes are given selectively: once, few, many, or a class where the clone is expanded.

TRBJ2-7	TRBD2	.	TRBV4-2	TGTGCCAGCAGCCAAGATCCCCCTAGCGGGCCGACCTACGAGCAGTACTTC	CASSQDPPSGPTYEQYF
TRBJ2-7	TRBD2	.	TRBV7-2	TGTGCCAGCAGCCCAACCCCCGGACTAGCGAGAACCTACGAGCAGTACTTC	CASSPTPGLARTYEQYF
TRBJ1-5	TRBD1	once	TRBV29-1	TGCAGCGCCCAGACAGGGCGCAATCAGCCCCAGCATTTT	CSAQTGRNQPQHF
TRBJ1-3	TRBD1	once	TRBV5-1	TGCGCCAGCAGCAACCGGGACAGGGTTTCTTCTGGAAACACCATATATTTT	CASSNRDRVSSGNTIYF
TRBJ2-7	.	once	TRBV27	TGTGCCAGCAGTTTCCGGGTCGACTCCTACGAGCAGTACTTC	CASSFRVDSYEQYF
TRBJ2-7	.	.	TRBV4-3	TGCGCCAGCAGCCAATATACTAGCCAGTACTACGAGCAGTACTTC	CASSQYTSQYYEQYF
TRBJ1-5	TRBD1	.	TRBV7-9	TGTGCCAGCAGCTTCATCCTCGACAGGGGCCCCAATCAGCCCCAGCATTTT	CASSFILDRGPNQPQHF
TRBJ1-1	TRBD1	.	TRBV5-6	TGTGCCAGCAGCTTTGGGACAGGGTACACTGAAGCTTTCTTT	CASSFGTGYTEAFF
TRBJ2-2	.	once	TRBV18	TGTGCCAGCTACCCGGCCCCGGGAAACACCGGGGAGCTGTTTTTT	CASYPAPGNTGELFF
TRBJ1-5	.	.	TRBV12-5	TGTGCTAGTGCCCCCGAGCCAGGGTGGCCCCAGCATTTT	CASAPEPGWPQHF